This T cell receptor beta chain was sequenced in a study of siplizumab effects on memory and regulatory T cells. Findings and limits, study-wide: Roughly 75-96% of proliferating CD4+ or CD8+ clones defied assignment to a naive or memory phenotype. Unstimulated subsets captured only a minor fraction of alloreactive clones. On average, less than 75% of mappable alloreactive CD4+ clones were Treg-derived under siplizumab, against about 29% in controls.

Only a few counts were recorded for this clone. What it binds is unknown. Repertoires were generated with immunoSEQ multiplex PCR, while TCRdb's copy carries only in-frame clones and drops some. Among more than 90,000 clones, over 90% were seen once, and the ten largest hold around 1.4%. Germline loops: CDR1 SGHAT, CDR2 FQNNGV. The CDR3 is 12 residues long. V was pared by 2 bases and J by 7 bases, with 8 bases between. The specimen was non-Treg CD4+ T cells sorted from blood. This receptor was obtained from a human donor in good health. The gene calls are TRBV11-2 and TRBJ1-1; D is uncertain. CDR3 in DNA: TGTGCCAGCAGCTTACGTGGCAGTGAAGCTTTCTTT. It specifies CASSLRGSEAFF.